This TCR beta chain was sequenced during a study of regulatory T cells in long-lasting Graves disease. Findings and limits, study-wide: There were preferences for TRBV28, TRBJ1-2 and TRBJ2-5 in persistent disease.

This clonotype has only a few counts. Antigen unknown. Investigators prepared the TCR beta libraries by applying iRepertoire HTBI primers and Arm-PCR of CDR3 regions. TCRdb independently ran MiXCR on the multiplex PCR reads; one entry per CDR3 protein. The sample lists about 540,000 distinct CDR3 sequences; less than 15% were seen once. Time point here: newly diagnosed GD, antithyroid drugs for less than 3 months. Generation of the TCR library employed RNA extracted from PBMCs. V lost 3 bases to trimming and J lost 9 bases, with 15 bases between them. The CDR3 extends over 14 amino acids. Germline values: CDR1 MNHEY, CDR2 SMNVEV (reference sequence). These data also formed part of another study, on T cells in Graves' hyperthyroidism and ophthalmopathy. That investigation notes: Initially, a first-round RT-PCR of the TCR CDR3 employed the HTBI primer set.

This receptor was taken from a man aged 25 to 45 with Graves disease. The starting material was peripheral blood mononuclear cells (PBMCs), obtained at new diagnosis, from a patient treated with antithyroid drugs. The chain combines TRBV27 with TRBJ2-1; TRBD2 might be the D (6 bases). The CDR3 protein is CASSFGLTSAEQFF. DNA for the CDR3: TGTGCCAGCAGTTTCGGTCTGACTAGTGCTGAGCAGTTCTTC.